This T cell receptor (beta chain) was sequenced in a study of CD8+ T cells in alopecia areata. Study information: At a dose of 5 to 10 mg twice daily, oral tofacitinib was given to treated patients. Patients given treatment had severity scored by the percentage of scalp area affected.

This clone was picked up a small number of times. Its antigen is as yet unknown. This sample includes further DNA sequences coding for the same CDR3. Treatment of the sample: oral pan-JAK inhibitor, 5-10 mg twice daily. The sequencing template was cDNA reverse transcribed from extracted RNA. Only in-frame clones appear in the TCRdb table, and some are missing; sequencing was by immunoSEQ multiplex PCR. The sample includes about 220,000 clones, approximately 57% of them seen just once. General study findings and limits: Tofacitinib produced a significant decrease in scalp clonality and in expanded CD8+ clones among the top 100.

Between the trimmed V and J ends, which lost 7 bases and 8 bases, there was a span of 11 bases. This CDR3 comprises 11 residues. Germline V CDR1 and CDR2: SNHLY, FYNNEI. The source was CD4+ T cells sorted from blood, collected at week 4, from a patient treated with tofacitinib. The rearrangement joins TRBV2 to TRBJ1-2, with D perhaps matching TRBD1 (5 bases). This receptor was identified in a human donor with alopecia areata. The CDR3: CASTRGEGYTF. Written as DNA, the CDR3 is TGTGCCAGCACAAGAGGGGAAGGCTACACCTTC.